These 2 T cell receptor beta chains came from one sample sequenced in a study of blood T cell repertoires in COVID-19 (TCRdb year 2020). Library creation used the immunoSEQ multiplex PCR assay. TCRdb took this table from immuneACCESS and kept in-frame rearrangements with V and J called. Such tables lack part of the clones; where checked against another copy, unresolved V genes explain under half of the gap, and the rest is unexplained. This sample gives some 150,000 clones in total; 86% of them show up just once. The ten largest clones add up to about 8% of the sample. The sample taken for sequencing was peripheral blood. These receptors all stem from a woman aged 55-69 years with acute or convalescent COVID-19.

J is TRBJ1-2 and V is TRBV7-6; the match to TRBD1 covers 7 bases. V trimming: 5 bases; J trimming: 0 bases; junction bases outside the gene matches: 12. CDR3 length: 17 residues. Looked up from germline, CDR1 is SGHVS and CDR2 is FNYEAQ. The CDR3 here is CASSPQTGLRSNYGYTF. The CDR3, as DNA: TGTGCCAGCAGCCCCCAGACAGGGCTAAGGTCTAACTATGGCTACACCTTC.

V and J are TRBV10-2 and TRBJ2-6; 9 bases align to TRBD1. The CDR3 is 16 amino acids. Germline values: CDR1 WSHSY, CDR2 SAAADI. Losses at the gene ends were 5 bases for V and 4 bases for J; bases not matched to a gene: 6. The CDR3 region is CASSPGQGSGANVLTF. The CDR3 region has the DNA TGCGCCAGCAGTCCGGGACAGGGTTCCGGGGCCAACGTCCTGACTTTC.